Presented here are 11 T cell receptor beta chains from one specimen sequenced in a study of blood T cells in healthy people across ages (dated by TCRdb to the mid-2010s). The receptor library was made with 5' RACE. The second PCR ran for about 7 to 11 cycles and used a J-beta primer mix along with a sample-barcoded 5' primer. TCRdb reprocessed the public reads (quality trimming at Q25 with fastp, clone calling with MiXCR) and kept in-frame beta chains. Merged by CDR3 protein, the rows form single entries marked with the most common genes and DNA. A total of approximately 1,700,000 distinct CDR3 sequences appear in this sample, about 39% of them only once. The ten most abundant clones make up 20% to 25% of the sample. Sequencing was performed on blood. The source of these receptors is a human donor in good health.

The sample holds a few counts of this clonotype. The chain recombines TRBV7-9 with TRBJ2-7, with D possibly TRBD1 on 6 matching bases. The germline V gene has CDR1 SEHNR and CDR2 FQNEAQ (reference sequence). Trimming took 5 bases from V and 7 from J, leaving 12 bases between them. The CDR3 has 12 amino acids. DNA of the CDR3: TGTGCCAGCAGCCCACATCAGGGGGAGCAGTACTTC. Protein: CASSPHQGEQYF.

This chain joins TRBV12-3 or TRBV12-4 and TRBJ2-3; 7 nucleotides agree with TRBD2. Trimming cost V 6 bases and J 5 bases; bases outside gene matches: 11. The CDR3 runs to 15 residues. In DNA, the CDR3 is TGTGCCAGCAGACGGTGGGAGGGCCTTAGAGATACGCAGTATTTT. It encodes CASRRWEGLRDTQYF.

This clonotype was counted only a few times. The CDR3: CSVDTNQETQYF. Here the CDR3 DNA reads TGCAGCGTTGACACAAACCAAGAGACCCAGTACTTC. The V and J genes are TRBV29-1 and TRBJ2-5, with unresolved D. Germline V gene lookup returns CDR1 SQVTM and CDR2 ANQGSEA. The CDR3 has 12 amino acids. V was trimmed by 3 bases and J by 0 bases, leaving 5 bases between them.

The sample holds one count of this clonotype. V is TRBV4-1 and J is TRBJ2-3; a weak D match, TRBD2 (6 bases). There are 17 residues in the CDR3. The germline V gene has CDR1 MGHRA and CDR2 YSYEKL. V was pared by 4 bases and J by 0 bases, with 17 bases between. The CDR3 region has the DNA TGCGCCAGCAGCCGCCCGCTGGCGGGGCGAAGCACAGATACGCAGTATTTT. It specifies CASSRPLAGRSTDTQYF.

A word on this clonotype: A much larger clone is a single base away; this may be a read error. This sequence joins TRBV29-1 and TRBJ2-4; D gene uncertain. The CDR3 has 11 amino acids. Germline CDR1 reads SQVTM; CDR2 reads ANQGSEA. CDR3 sequence (DNA): TGCAGCGTTGTTTGGGAAAACATTCGGTACTTC. Its translation is CSVVWENIRYF.

V and J are TRBV20-1 and TRBJ2-2; D unresolved. The ends were cut back, 3 bases at V and 7 bases at J, with 12 bases in the middle. Germline lookup yields CDR1 DFQATT and CDR2 SNEGSKA (reference sequence). This CDR3 spans 13 amino acids. CDR3 nucleotide sequence: TGCAGTGCTAGTGTGGGGATCGACGGGGAGCTGTTTTTT. It translates to CSASVGIDGELFF.

This clonotype was observed a single time. The chain couples TRBV7-9 to TRBJ2-5; perhaps TRBD1 as D (5 bases). Germline-derived CDR1 and CDR2 are SEHNR and FQNEAQ (reference sequence). CDR3 size: 14 residues. V lost 4 bases and J 6 bases, leaving 15 bases between the germline ends. CDR3 region: CASSYGDSRQTQYF. The CDR3 region has the DNA TGTGCCAGCAGCTATGGTGACAGTAGGCAGACCCAGTACTTC.

The chain carries TRBV20-1 and TRBJ1-2; D is undetermined. The CDR3 extends over 11 amino acids. Germline values: CDR1 DFQATT, CDR2 SNEGSKA (reference sequence). Trimming stripped 5 bases from V and 5 bases from J, with 9 bases between. CDR3 in DNA: TGCAGTGCTCTGAACCAGTATGGCTACACCTTC. It yields the protein CSALNQYGYTF.

The chain recombines TRBV12-3 or TRBV12-4 with TRBJ1-4, with no clear D. The CDR3 sequence is 11 residues long. Trimming pared 7 bases from V and 5 bases from J, leaving 5 bases between. The CDR3 DNA sequence: TGTGCCAGCAAAATAAATGAAAAACTGTTTTTT. Translated: CASKINEKLFF.

This clonotype was seen ten or more times. The J gene is TRBJ2-3, the V gene TRBV29-1, with 7 bases aligning to TRBD2. V shed 2 bases and J 11 bases; nucleotides not matched to a gene: 7. In germline, CDR1 is SQVTM, CDR2 ANQGSEA. CDR3 length: 12 amino acids. CDR3 bases: TGCAGCGTTGAACTAGCGGCCCCCCGGCAGTATTTT. Residues: CSVELAAPRQYF.

The chain recombines TRBV7-3 with TRBJ1-2; maybe TRBD1 (5 bases). Germline V gene data show CDR1 as SGHTA and CDR2 as FQGTGA. The CDR3 length is 14 residues. Trimming stripped 2 bases from V and 7 bases from J, with 14 bases between. The chain's CDR3 is CASSLAGTESGYTF. The CDR3 DNA follows: TGTGCCAGCAGCTTAGCCGGGACGGAGTCTGGCTACACCTTC. Complete variable domain (other parts from reference TRBV7-3 and TRBJ1-2): GAGVSQTPSNKVTEKGKYVELRCDPISGHTALYWYRQSLGQGPEFLIYFQGTGAADDSGLPNDRFFAVRPEGSVSTLKIQRTERGDSAVYLCASSLAGTESGYTFGSGTRLTVV.